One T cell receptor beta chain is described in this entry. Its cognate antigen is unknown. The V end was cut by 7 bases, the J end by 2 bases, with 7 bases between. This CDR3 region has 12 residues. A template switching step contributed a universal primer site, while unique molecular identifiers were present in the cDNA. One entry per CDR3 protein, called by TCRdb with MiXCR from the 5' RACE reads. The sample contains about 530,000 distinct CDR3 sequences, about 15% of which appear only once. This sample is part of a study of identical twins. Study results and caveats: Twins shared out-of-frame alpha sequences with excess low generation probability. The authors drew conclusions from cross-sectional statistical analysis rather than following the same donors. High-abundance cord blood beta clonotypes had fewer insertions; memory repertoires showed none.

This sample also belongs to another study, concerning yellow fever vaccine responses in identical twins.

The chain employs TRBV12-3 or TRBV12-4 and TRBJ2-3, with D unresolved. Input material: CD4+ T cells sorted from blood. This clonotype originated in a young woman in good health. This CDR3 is CASKWNTDTQYF. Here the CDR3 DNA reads TGTGCCAGCAAGTGGAACACAGATACGCAGTATTTT.